A single sample gave rise to the 14 T cell receptor beta chains below, sequenced in a study of cytomegalovirus exposure and HLA in healthy donors. The PCR had 60 Vbeta and 13 Jbeta primers. Sequenced by immunoSEQ multiplex PCR; TCRdb stores in-frame clones only, minus some. The data show about 98,000 clones, with about 83% seen just once and 3% to 4% held by the top ten. The sample comprised PBMCs. The receptors originated from a female donor in good health and CMV-seropositive.

A few counts support this clone. The rearrangement uses TRBV21-1 and TRBJ2-7; TRBD2, the table's D call, was not compared with the DNA. TRBV21-1 has pseudogene status. This CDR3 has 22 residues. The CDR3 nucleotides are TGTGCCAGCAGACCAGGGACCAGGGAGGGGGGACTAGCGGGTTTAGCCCACTACGAGCAGTACTTC. Its protein is CASRPGTREGGLAGLAHYEQYF.

The CDR3 region is CASSSQGRGYTF. The CDR3 DNA is TGTGCCAGCAGTTCACAGGGGCGCGGCTACACCTTC. This chain uses TRBV6-5 with TRBJ1-2, with 7 bases fitting TRBD1. CDR3 size: 12 residues. Germline V gives CDR1 MNHEY, CDR2 SVGAGI. Trimming took 4 bases from V and 8 from J; bases not matched to a gene: 4.

The V gene is TRBV20-1, the J gene TRBJ2-1; D call uncertain. The CDR3 has 11 residues. The V end lost 3 bases, the J end lost 4 bases, and 4 bases lay between the germline ends. Per the germline V gene, CDR1 is DFQATT and CDR2 is SNEGSKA (reference sequence). The CDR3 protein is CSAREYNEQFF. The DNA of the CDR3 is TGCAGTGCTAGGGAGTACAATGAGCAGTTCTTC.

This chain links TRBV7-2 with TRBJ1-4; D might be TRBD1 (5 bases). Trimming pared 0 bases from V and 6 bases from J, leaving 8 bases between. Germline values: CDR1 SGHTA, CDR2 FQGNSA. The CDR3 is 14 amino acids. CDR3 sequence: CASSLAGVDEKLFF. The CDR3 region has the DNA TGTGCCAGCAGCTTAGCAGGGGTAGATGAAAAACTGTTTTTT.

The rearrangement uses TRBV19 and TRBJ2-5; the match to TRBD1 covers 7 bases. In germline, CDR1 is LNHDA, CDR2 SQIVND (reference sequence). CDR3 size: 15 residues. V lost 10 bases and J lost 2; bases outside the gene matches: 13. The CDR3: CATTTGQPKQETQYF. The CDR3 DNA reads TGTGCCACTACGACGGGACAGCCCAAACAAGAGACCCAGTACTTC. The full variable domain, completed using reference TRBV19 and TRBJ2-5, is DGGITQSPKYLFRKEGQNVTLSCEQNLNHDAMYWYRQDPGQGLRLIYYSQIVNDFQKGDIAEGYSVSREKKESFPLTVTSAQKNPTAFYLCATTTGQPKQETQYFGPGTRLLVL.

The chain carries TRBV5-1 and TRBJ1-1, with D possibly matching TRBD1 (6 bases). This CDR3 is built from 14 residues. Trimming took off 4 bases at V and 3 bases at J, with 13 bases between the two ends. Germline-derived CDR1 and CDR2 are SGHRS and YFSETQ. CDR3 nucleotides: TGCGCCAGCAGCCCGTACCGGACAGACACTGAAGCTTTCTTT. Translation gives CASSPYRTDTEAFF.

The J gene is TRBJ2-5, the V gene TRBV12-5; 8 bases fit TRBD1. This CDR3 is built from 14 residues. V lost 6 bases to trimming and J lost 2 bases; unmatched junction nucleotides: 5. Germline CDR1 reads LGHNT; CDR2 reads FRNRAP. CDR3 amino acids: CASGTGQDQETQYF. Here the CDR3 DNA reads TGTGCTAGTGGAACGGGACAGGATCAAGAGACCCAGTACTTC.

The V gene is TRBV4-1, the J gene TRBJ1-4; D might be TRBD1 (5 bases). The CDR3 length is 16 residues. V shed 0 bases and J shed 5 bases, with 13 bases lying between them. Germline CDR1 and CDR2: MGHRA and YSYEKL. This CDR3 reads CASSQESRARNEKLFF. CDR3 coding DNA: TGCGCCAGCAGCCAAGAAAGCAGGGCCCGAAATGAAAAACTGTTTTTT.

CDR3: CASSLNRGRGYGYTF. CDR3 bases: TGTGCCAGCAGCTTGAATCGGGGTCGGGGCTATGGCTACACCTTC. The chain is built from TRBV5-4 and TRBJ1-2; D is undetermined. CDR1 and CDR2 from the germline V gene are SGHNT and YYREEE (reference sequence). The V and J ends lost 1 base and 4 bases respectively, with 14 bases between them. The CDR3 runs to 15 residues.

The chain links TRBV7-9 to TRBJ1-1; D not resolved. With 5 bases removed from V and 5 bases from J, the gap between germline ends came to 24 bases. Germline V gene sequence: CDR1 SEHNR, CDR2 FQNEAQ (reference sequence). This CDR3 has 17 amino acids. This CDR3 reads CASSHGRVAAGGTEAFF. In nucleotides, the CDR3 is TGTGCCAGCAGCCACGGTCGGGTGGCAGCCGGTGGGACTGAAGCTTTCTTT.

The chain is built from TRBV5-1 and TRBJ2-7, with TRBD1 matching 9 bases. The V gene end was trimmed by 4 bases and the J gene end by 5 bases; junction bases not matched to a gene: 13. This CDR3 spans 16 amino acids. The germline V gene has CDR1 SGHRS and CDR2 YFSETQ. This CDR3 is CASSPPRQGVVNEQYF. The CDR3 DNA reads as TGCGCCAGCAGCCCTCCGCGACAGGGGGTGGTAAACGAGCAGTACTTC. Full variable domain (remainder filled in from reference TRBV5-1 and TRBJ2-7): KAGVTQTPRYLIKTRGQQVTLSCSPISGHRSVSWYQQTPGQGLQFLFEYFSETQRNKGNFPGRFSGRQFSNSRSEMNVSTLELGDSALYLCASSPPRQGVVNEQYFGPGTRLTVT.

The chain employs TRBV11-2 and TRBJ1-3; TRBD1 is a possible D gene (5 bases). Trimming left V 5 bases short and J 4 bases short, with 15 bases between. The CDR3 sequence is 15 residues long. Germline CDR1 is SGHAT and CDR2 is FQNNGV. The CDR3: CASSAGGTVGNTIYF. DNA for the CDR3: TGTGCCAGCAGCGCGGGAGGGACGGTAGGAAACACCATATATTTT.

This sequence joins TRBV2 and TRBJ2-7; 10 bases agree with TRBD1. V was pared by 3 bases and J by 5 bases, with 4 bases of the junction left unmatched. The CDR3 spans 14 residues. CDR1 is SNHLY and CDR2 is FYNNEI in the germline V gene. The CDR3 is CASSEVDRGNEQYF. Written as DNA, the CDR3 is TGTGCCAGCAGTGAGGTGGACAGGGGGAACGAGCAGTACTTC. Filled out from reference TRBV2 and TRBJ2-7, the complete variable domain reads EPEVTQTPSHQVTQMGQEVILRCVPISNHLYFYWYRQILGQKVEFLVSFYNNEISEKSEIFDDQFSVERPDGSNFTLKIRSTKLEDSAMYFCASSEVDRGNEQYFGPGTRLTVT.

The chain is built from TRBV5-6 and TRBJ2-5; 8 bases line up with TRBD1. CDR1 is SGHDT and CDR2 is YYEEEE in the germline V gene. V lost 4 bases and J lost 3; bases outside the gene matches: 5. CDR3 size: 14 residues. The DNA of the CDR3 is TGTGCCAGCAGCAGCCCGGGACAGGAAGAGACCCAGTACTTC. It specifies CASSSPGQEETQYF.